Listed below are T cell receptor beta chains from one sample, sequenced in a study of CD8+ T cells in alopecia areata. The assay was immunoSEQ multiplex PCR, and TCRdb's table has in-frame clones only and misses some. Among roughly 180,000 clones listed, more than 60% were seen once. This specimen consisted of CD4+ T cells sorted from blood, obtained at week 0. The receptors shown here come from a human donor with alopecia areata. The CDR3 runs from the conserved cysteine through the conserved F or W. The order of the fields is V gene, D gene, clone size, J gene, CDR3 protein, CDR3 DNA. D genes are given only for firm matches. Size tells how often a clone was seen (once, few, many) or the class of an expanded clone, and some rows leave it out.

V: TRBV11-3; D: TRBD2; size: .; J: TRBJ2-7; CDR3: CASSPGGTSASEQYF; DNA: TGTGCCAGCAGCCCGGGGGGAACTAGCGCAAGCGAGCAGTACTTC
V: TRBV29-1; D: .; size: .; J: TRBJ1-1; CDR3: CSVQGTMVTEAFF; DNA: TGCAGCGTCCAGGGGACCATGGTCACTGAAGCTTTCTTT
V: TRBV10-3; D: .; size: .; J: TRBJ1-2; CDR3: CAINQEGTKGYTF; DNA: TGTGCCATCAACCAAGAGGGGACAAAGGGCTACACCTTC
V: TRBV18; D: .; size: .; J: TRBJ2-7; CDR3: CASSRGTGPSSYEQYF; DNA: TGTGCCAGCTCGCGGGGGACAGGACCGAGCTCCTACGAGCAGTACTTC
V: TRBV13; D: .; size: few; J: TRBJ2-3; CDR3: CASSRTDTQYF; DNA: TGTGCCAGCAGCCGCACAGATACGCAGTATTTT
V: TRBV30; D: .; size: .; J: TRBJ1-4; CDR3: CAWSARQAEKLFF; DNA: TGTGCCTGGAGTGCCCGGCAGGCTGAAAAACTGTTTTTT
V: TRBV7-8; D: TRBD1; size: .; J: TRBJ2-5; CDR3: CASSADRVETQYF; DNA: TGTGCCAGCAGCGCCGACAGGGTAGAGACCCAGTACTTC
V: TRBV29-1; D: .; size: .; J: TRBJ1-1; CDR3: CSVRTSAEAFF; DNA: TGCAGCGTTCGTACCTCAGCTGAAGCTTTCTTT
V: TRBV9; D: .; size: .; J: TRBJ2-2; CDR3: CASSVGRAQGKNTGELFF; DNA: TGTGCCAGCAGCGTAGGCAGAGCGCAGGGGAAAAACACCGGGGAGCTGTTTTTT
V: TRBV2; D: TRBD1; size: .; J: TRBJ2-2; CDR3: CASSWTGGELFF; DNA: TGTGCCAGCAGTTGGACAGGCGGGGAGCTGTTTTTT
V: TRBV5-4; D: TRBD2; size: many; J: TRBJ2-5; CDR3: CASSTGTSGGAQETQYF; DNA: TGTGCCAGCAGCACCGGGACTAGCGGGGGGGCCCAAGAGACCCAGTACTTC
V: TRBV5-6; D: TRBD1; size: .; J: TRBJ1-4; CDR3: CASSTNLEPGQINEKLFF; DNA: TGTGCCAGCAGCACGAATCTCGAACCGGGACAGATTAATGAAAAACTGTTTTTT
V: TRBV29-1; D: TRBD1; size: .; J: TRBJ2-1; CDR3: CSYHRGNNEQFF; DNA: TGCAGCTACCACAGGGGAAACAATGAGCAGTTCTTC
V: TRBV30; D: TRBD1; size: once; J: TRBJ2-7; CDR3: CAWSVISTGAYEQYF; DNA: TGTGCCTGGAGTGTCATCTCGACAGGGGCCTACGAGCAGTACTTC
V: TRBV29-1; D: .; size: .; J: TRBJ1-1; CDR3: CSGAVLGDTEAFF; DNA: TGCAGCGGTGCAGTCCTTGGGGACACTGAAGCTTTCTTT
V: TRBV4-3; D: TRBD2; size: .; J: TRBJ2-3; CDR3: CASSQGDRAGGTDTQYF; DNA: TGCGCCAGCAGCCAGGGCGATAGGGCGGGGGGCACAGATACGCAGTATTTT
V: TRBV2; D: TRBD1; size: few; J: TRBJ1-2; CDR3: CASSDRGRGGYTF; DNA: TGTGCCAGCAGCGACAGGGGGCGAGGTGGCTACACCTTC
V: TRBV5-1; D: TRBD2; size: .; J: TRBJ2-1; CDR3: CASRTSVNEQFF; DNA: TGCGCCAGCCGGACTAGCGTAAATGAGCAGTTCTTC
V: TRBV5-1; D: .; size: .; J: TRBJ2-2; CDR3: CASSVGGTQNTGELFF; DNA: TGCGCCAGCAGCGTTGGAGGGACACAGAACACCGGGGAGCTGTTTTTT
V: TRBV4-3; D: .; size: .; J: TRBJ2-2; CDR3: CASSQAGPNTGELFF; DNA: TGCGCCAGCAGCCAAGCAGGTCCGAACACCGGGGAGCTGTTTTTT
V: TRBV4-1; D: .; size: .; J: TRBJ1-1; CDR3: CASSQEVGSAFF; DNA: TGCGCCAGCAGCCAAGAAGTGGGTTCGGCTTTCTTT
V: TRBV7-8; D: .; size: few; J: TRBJ2-5; CDR3: CASSLGLAGIGETQYF; DNA: TGTGCCAGCAGCTTAGGTTTGGCGGGAATCGGAGAGACCCAGTACTTC
V: TRBV6-5; D: .; size: .; J: TRBJ2-3; CDR3: CASRTSTDTQYF; DNA: TGTGCCAGCAGAACTAGCACAGATACGCAGTATTTT
V: TRBV23-1; D: .; size: .; J: TRBJ2-2; CDR3: CASSHQGPGTTFDTGELFF; DNA: TGCGCCAGCAGTCACCAGGGACCCGGGACAACTTTTGACACCGGGGAGCTGTTTTTT
V: TRBV14; D: .; size: .; J: TRBJ2-7; CDR3: CASSPAFGASAYEQYF; DNA: TGTGCCAGCAGTCCTGCGTTCGGGGCATCGGCGTACGAGCAGTACTTC
V: TRBV29-1; D: TRBD1; size: .; J: TRBJ2-4; CDR3: CSVRTGQGAKNIQYF; DNA: TGCAGCGTCCGAACGGGACAGGGGGCCAAAAACATTCAGTACTTC
V: TRBV28; D: .; size: .; J: TRBJ1-5; CDR3: CASTRGGGNQPQHF; DNA: TGTGCCAGCACGAGGGGGGGAGGCAATCAGCCCCAGCATTTT
V: TRBV10-3; D: .; size: .; J: TRBJ2-1; CDR3: CAISDTYNEQFF; DNA: TGTGCCATCAGTGACACATACAATGAGCAGTTCTTC
V: TRBV5-1; D: .; size: .; J: TRBJ2-5; CDR3: CASSLEGVQETQYF; DNA: TGCGCCAGCAGCTTGGAGGGGGTCCAAGAGACCCAGTACTTC
V: TRBV7-2; D: TRBD1; size: .; J: TRBJ2-7; CDR3: CASSLGQVPLEQYF; DNA: TGTGCCAGCAGCCTAGGACAGGTCCCACTCGAGCAGTACTTC
V: TRBV7-3; D: .; size: many; J: TRBJ2-2; CDR3: CASSRHTGELFF; DNA: TGTGCCAGCAGCCGCCACACCGGGGAGCTGTTTTTT
V: TRBV7-8; D: .; size: .; J: TRBJ1-1; CDR3: CASSSYVLGLGTEAFF; DNA: TGTGCCAGCAGCTCCTACGTTTTAGGGCTGGGCACTGAAGCTTTCTTT